These 30 T cell receptor beta chains came from one sample sequenced in a study of T cells in Graves' hyperthyroidism and ophthalmopathy. Researchers amplified the TCR beta CDR3 regions from RNA transcripts. Researchers ran a first-round RT-PCR on the TCR CDR3 using the HTBI primer set. MiXCR, applied by TCRdb to the multiplex PCR reads, yields one record per CDR3 protein. The sample contains about 380,000 distinct CDR3 sequences, approximately 17% of which appear only once. Sequencing was done on a sample of blood. These receptors were collected from a man younger than 35 with Graves' ophthalmopathy.

This clonotype was seen many times. The chain has TRBV5-1 and TRBJ1-1; 8 bases fit TRBD1. J lost 1 base, V lost 4 bases, and 9 bases had no gene match. The CDR3 spans 16 residues. Germline V lookup: CDR1 SGHRS, CDR2 YFSETQ. DNA of the CDR3: TGCGCCAGCAGCCCGGTAAGACAGGGGAGGAACACTGAAGCTTTCTTT. Protein sequence: CASSPVRQGRNTEAFF.

This clonotype has a count of ten or more. The V call is TRBV2, the J call TRBJ1-1; D might be TRBD1 (6 bases). V was shortened by 9 bases and J by 0 bases, with 17 bases between the two germline ends. Germline V gene data show CDR1 as SNHLY and CDR2 as FYNNEI. CDR3 size: 15 residues. The CDR3 spells CARAADSDMNTEAFF. The CDR3 nucleotides are TGTGCCAGGGCAGCGGACAGTGACATGAACACTGAAGCTTTCTTT.

The chain carries TRBV29-1 and TRBJ2-7; 11 nucleotides agree with TRBD1. The length of the CDR3 is 14 residues. Germline assignment: CDR1 SQVTM and CDR2 ANQGSEA. The ends lost 7 bases at V and 0 bases at J; junction bases unmatched: 5. CDR3 loop: CSAVGTGGSYEQYF. The CDR3 coding sequence is TGCAGCGCTGTAGGGACAGGGGGCTCCTACGAGCAGTACTTC.

This clonotype was counted a few times. The rearrangement uses TRBV10-3 and TRBJ1-2, with unresolved D. CDR1 and CDR2 (germline): ENHRY, SYGVKD. The CDR3 is 16 residues long. V was cut by 0 bases and J by 4 bases, with 15 bases left in between. Written as DNA, the CDR3 is TGTGCCATCAGTGAGTCAGGACGGAACGTCCCCTATGGCTACACCTTC. Protein: CAISESGRNVPYGYTF.

This clonotype was counted at least ten times. This chain connects TRBV27 to TRBJ2-5; D perhaps matches TRBD2 (6 bases). CDR1 is MNHEY and CDR2 is SMNVEV in the germline V gene (reference sequence). CDR3 size: 13 residues. V dropped 7 bases and J dropped 4 bases, with 13 bases sitting between them. The CDR3 coding sequence is TGTGCCAGCATGGAGGGACGAGGAGAGACCCAGTACTTC. This gives the protein CASMEGRGETQYF.

V is TRBV10-3 and J is TRBJ1-1; 11 nucleotides agree with TRBD1. Trimming took 6 bases from V and 3 from J; bases not matched to a gene: 6. CDR1 is ENHRY and CDR2 is SYGVKD in the germline V gene. The CDR3 length is 15 residues. The CDR3 coding sequence is TGTGCCATCAGATTACAGGGACAGGGGGACACTGAAGCTTTCTTT. This translates into CAIRLQGQGDTEAFF.

The gene calls are TRBV10-3 and TRBJ1-5; D remains unclear. V was pared by 4 bases and J by 5 bases, with 9 bases between. CDR1 and CDR2 from the germline V gene are ENHRY and SYGVKD. The CDR3 runs to 13 residues. The CDR3 spells CAISGGSDQPQHF. CDR3 nucleotide sequence: TGTGCCATCAGTGGTGGAAGTGATCAGCCCCAGCATTTT.

This sequence joins TRBV2 and TRBJ2-2, with D perhaps matching TRBD2 (6 bases). The V and J ends lost 7 bases and 7 bases respectively, with 13 bases between them. Germline values: CDR1 SNHLY, CDR2 FYNNEI. The CDR3 sequence is 13 residues long. In DNA form, the CDR3 reads TGTGCCAGCACGGAGGGATGGGGCGGGGAGCTGTTTTTT. Translating it yields CASTEGWGGELFF.

In this sample, this clonotype turned up a few times. The chain uses TRBV27 and TRBJ2-7; D gene uncertain. The CDR3 runs to 13 residues. Germline-derived CDR1 and CDR2 are MNHEY and SMNVEV (reference sequence). Trimming removed 5 bases at V and 0 bases at J, with 8 bases between. The CDR3 nucleotides read TGTGCCAGCAGTCCGACCAACTCCTACGAGCAGTACTTC. This encodes CASSPTNSYEQYF.

This clonotype was seen many times. This rearrangement joins TRBV12-3 or TRBV12-4 to TRBJ1-2; D uncertain. The CDR3 length is 14 residues. Trimming took 2 bases from V and 4 from J, leaving 11 bases between them. CDR3 region: CASSLRVGGYGYTF. The CDR3 bases are TGTGCCAGCAGTTTACGGGTAGGAGGCTATGGCTACACCTTC.

This clonotype was seen only a few times. This sequence joins TRBV6-6 and TRBJ1-1; D is undetermined. Trimming stripped 0 bases from V and 5 bases from J, with 13 bases between. This CDR3 contains 15 residues. CDR1 is MNHNY and CDR2 is SVGAGI in the germline V gene (reference sequence). CDR3 sequence: CASSYSYVLSTEAFF. The CDR3 nucleotides are TGTGCCAGCAGTTACTCGTACGTCTTGAGTACTGAAGCTTTCTTT.

The sample holds many counts of this clonotype. This CDR3 reads CASSGRLDRRNQPQHF. As DNA, the CDR3 is TGCGCCAGCAGCGGACGTCTGGACAGAAGAAATCAGCCCCAGCATTTT. The V and J genes are TRBV5-1 and TRBJ1-5; the D gene is possibly TRBD1 (6 bases). The CDR3 runs to 16 residues. V dropped 4 bases and J dropped 4 bases, with 18 bases sitting between them. Germline V gene lookup returns CDR1 SGHRS and CDR2 YFSETQ. The full variable domain, rest sourced from reference TRBV5-1 and TRBJ1-5, is KAGVTQTPRYLIKTRGQQVTLSCSPISGHRSVSWYQQTPGQGLQFLFEYFSETQRNKGNFPGRFSGRQFSNSRSEMNVSTLELGDSALYLCASSGRLDRRNQPQHFGDGTRLSIL.

This clonotype was seen many times. The V call is TRBV5-6, the J call TRBJ2-1; a possible D gene is TRBD2 (5 bases). V gave up 4 bases and J gave up 10 bases, with 21 bases separating them. The CDR3 runs 15 residues. CDR1 is SGHDT and CDR2 is YYEEEE in the germline V gene. The CDR3 DNA is TGTGCCAGCAGCCTCGGACTCTCTCCCCGCTGGGAGCAGTTCTTC. Encoded protein: CASSLGLSPRWEQFF.

This clonotype was recorded many times. The gene calls are TRBV2 and TRBJ2-3; TRBD1 or TRBD2 may be the D gene (6 bases each). The CDR3 has 18 amino acids. Germline V lookup: CDR1 SNHLY, CDR2 FYNNEI. The germline V and J ends were trimmed by 7 bases and 0 bases, with 23 bases remaining between them. Written as DNA, the CDR3 is TGTGCCAGCAAGAGGGGGGCCCTTTCTTCTCCTAGCACAGATACGCAGTATTTT. Translating gives CASKRGALSSPSTDTQYF.

This clonotype was recorded a few times. The chain combines TRBV6-2 or TRBV6-3 with TRBJ2-5; 9 nucleotides match TRBD2. The CDR3 runs to 15 residues. V lost 2 bases, J lost 2 bases, and 3 bases stayed unmatched. In germline, CDR1 is MNHEY, CDR2 SVGEGT. CDR3 DNA sequence: TGTGCCAGCAGTTACCTAACTAGCGGGCAAGAGACCCAGTACTTC. Amino acid sequence: CASSYLTSGQETQYF.

The gene calls are TRBV15 and TRBJ1-5; D is unresolved. The CDR3 runs 15 residues. Germline V lookup: CDR1 LNHNV, CDR2 YYDKDF (reference sequence). V lost 5 bases, J lost 5 bases, and 16 bases lay in between. CDR3 in DNA: TGTGCCACCAGCTCCCGATTGCTACCGGATCAGCCCCAGCATTTT. Translated: CATSSRLLPDQPQHF.

Turning to this clonotype: Possible read error: a much larger clone is one base away. J is TRBJ2-7 and V is TRBV7-2; the D gene could be TRBD1 or TRBD2 (5 bases each). V shed 1 base and J shed 2 bases, with 9 bases lying between them. The CDR3 sequence is 14 residues long. Germline V lookup: CDR1 SGHTA, CDR2 FQGNSA. The CDR3 is CASSLGQRPYEQYF. The CDR3 DNA sequence: TGTGCCAGCAGCTTAGGACAGCGGCCCTACGAGCAGTACTTC.

At least ten counts were recorded for this clonotype. The chain carries TRBV7-9 and TRBJ2-7, with 7 positions matching TRBD1. The CDR3 sequence is 13 residues long. Germline CDR1 is SEHNR and CDR2 is FQNEAQ (reference sequence). V lost 0 bases to trimming and J lost 5 bases; unmatched junction nucleotides: 1. The CDR3 coding sequence is TGTGCCAGCAGCTTAGCCACAGGGGACGAGCAGTACTTC. It yields the protein CASSLATGDEQYF.

The V gene is TRBV7-9, the J gene TRBJ1-6; D call uncertain. CDR1 SEHNR and CDR2 FQNEAQ come from the germline V gene (reference sequence). This CDR3 has 14 residues. V lost 8 bases to trimming and J lost 7 bases, with 15 bases between them. CDR3 in DNA: TGTGCCAGCCGCACAGAGGGCGAGAATTCACCCCTCCACTTT. Translating gives CASRTEGENSPLHF.

This clonotype showed up just once. This sequence joins TRBV29-1 and TRBJ2-3; the match to TRBD1 covers 8 bases. This CDR3 is 14 amino acids long. Germline assignment: CDR1 SQVTM and CDR2 ANQGSEA. After removal of 6 bases from V and 1 base from J, the junction contained 6 bases not matched to a gene. The CDR3 DNA sequence: TGCAGCGTGGACCAGGGGGCGGGCACAGATACGCAGTATTTT. Protein: CSVDQGAGTDTQYF.

The rearrangement joins TRBV20-1 to TRBJ2-5; 7 nucleotides agree with TRBD2. CDR1 DFQATT and CDR2 SNEGSKA come from the germline V gene (reference sequence). J gave up 4 bases and V 6 bases, and 11 bases lay outside the gene matches. The CDR3 is 14 residues long. CDR3: CSARPGGVSETQYF. The CDR3 DNA reads as TGCAGTGCCCGACCGGGGGGAGTATCAGAGACCCAGTACTTC.

This clonotype was seen ten or more times. The chain couples TRBV5-1 to TRBJ2-3, with a possible D match to TRBD2 (5 bases). Per the germline V gene, CDR1 is SGHRS and CDR2 is YFSETQ. The V gene lost 4 bases and the J gene lost 3 bases, with 12 bases spanning the gap. The CDR3 length is 14 residues. CDR3 amino acids: CASSGRRGTDTQYF. The CDR3 DNA follows: TGCGCCAGCAGCGGGCGTCGAGGGACAGATACGCAGTATTTT.

V is TRBV9 and J is TRBJ1-6; D gene unclear. Trimming left V 4 bases short and J 7 bases short, with 15 bases between. Germline CDR1 and CDR2: SGDLS and YYNGEE. The CDR3 totals 15 residues. The CDR3 region is CASSPQDGVNSPLHF. The DNA for the CDR3 is TGTGCCAGCAGCCCCCAGGACGGGGTGAATTCACCCCTCCACTTT.

The rearrangement links TRBV27 to TRBJ2-7, with 7 positions matching TRBD2. The CDR3 sequence is 16 residues long. The junction had 9 bases not matched to a gene; V was cut back by 1 base and J by 3 bases. Germline V gene lookup returns CDR1 MNHEY and CDR2 SMNVEV (reference sequence). The CDR3 protein is CASSLYGAGRVYEQYF. CDR3 DNA: TGTGCCAGCAGTTTATACGGCGCAGGGAGGGTCTACGAGCAGTACTTC.

This clonotype came up many times. V and J are TRBV13 and TRBJ2-3; 11 bases are a match to TRBD1. The V gene end was trimmed by 2 bases and the J gene end by 3 bases; junction bases not matched to a gene: 4. Looked up from germline, CDR1 is PRHDT and CDR2 is FYEKMQ (reference sequence). CDR3 length: 16 residues. The CDR3: CASSLRGQGGTDTQYF. The CDR3 bases are TGTGCCAGCAGCTTAAGGGGACAGGGGGGGACAGATACGCAGTATTTT.

The table lists this clonotype with a count of one. The gene calls are TRBV11-3 and TRBJ2-5; no clear D gene. The CDR3 runs to 13 residues. V lost 3 bases to trimming and J lost 4 bases, with 9 bases between them. In germline, CDR1 is SGHNT, CDR2 YENEEA. DNA for the CDR3: TGTGCCAGCAGCTTTCTTGGCAGAGAGACCCAGTACTTC. Translating gives CASSFLGRETQYF.

A few counts support this clonotype. V usage is TRBV4-1 and J usage is TRBJ2-3; 10 nucleotides agree with TRBD2. This CDR3 comprises 18 residues. The germline V gene has CDR1 MGHRA and CDR2 YSYEKL. Trimming cost V 4 bases and J 6 bases; bases outside gene matches: 16. The CDR3 loop reads CASSRAPLSGGKTDTQYF. The CDR3 nucleotides are TGCGCCAGCAGCCGAGCCCCGCTTAGCGGGGGGAAAACCGATACGCAGTATTTT.

This clonotype was seen ten or more times. This chain connects TRBV7-8 to TRBJ2-3, with D possibly TRBD1 on 5 matching bases. CDR1 and CDR2 (germline): SGHVS, FQNEAQ. Trimming left V 2 bases short and J 2 bases short, with 14 bases between. The CDR3 is 16 amino acids. The CDR3 DNA reads TGTGCCAGCAGCTTAAGGGGCAGCTACGCCACAGATACGCAGTATTTT. Amino acids: CASSLRGSYATDTQYF.

This sequence joins TRBV5-5 and TRBJ2-1, with D unresolved. Trimming took off 2 bases at V and 1 base at J, with 16 bases between the two ends. Germline CDR1 SGHKS, CDR2 YYEKEE (reference sequence). The length of the CDR3 is 17 residues. CDR3 amino acids: CASSLRFGGISYNEQFF. For the CDR3, the DNA is TGTGCCAGCAGCTTAAGGTTCGGTGGAATTTCCTACAATGAGCAGTTCTTC.

As to this clonotype: A much larger clone is a single base away; this may be a read error. The V and J genes are TRBV6-1 and TRBJ1-1; 7 bases line up with TRBD1. V trimming: 4 bases; J trimming: 4 bases; junction bases outside the gene matches: 9. CDR1 is MNHNS and CDR2 is SASEGT in the germline V gene. The CDR3 runs 15 residues. Here the CDR3 reads CASSVQRQGTTEAFF. CDR3 in DNA: TGTGCCAGCAGTGTTCAGAGACAGGGCACCACTGAAGCTTTCTTT.